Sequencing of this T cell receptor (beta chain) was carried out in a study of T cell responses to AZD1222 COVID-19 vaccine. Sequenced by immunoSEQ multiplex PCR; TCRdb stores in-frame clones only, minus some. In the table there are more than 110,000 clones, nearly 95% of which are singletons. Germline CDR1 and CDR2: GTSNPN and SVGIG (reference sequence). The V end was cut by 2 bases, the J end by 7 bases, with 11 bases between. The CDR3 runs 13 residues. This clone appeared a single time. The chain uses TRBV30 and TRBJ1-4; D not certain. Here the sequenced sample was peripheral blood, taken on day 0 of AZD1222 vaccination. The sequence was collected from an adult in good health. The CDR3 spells CAWSFRVGEKLFF. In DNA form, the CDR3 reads TGTGCCTGGAGTTTCCGGGTCGGTGAAAAACTGTTTTTT.